The source of this T cell receptor (beta chain) is a study of blood T cell repertoires in COVID-19. Study-wide context: Specimens from acute and convalescent COVID-19 originated in the United States, Italy and Spain. T cells, B-cell-depleted T cells, or PBMCs provided the cDNA or gDNA that served as material.

This CDR3 comprises 15 residues. After removal of 6 bases from V and 3 bases from J, the junction contained 10 bases not matched to a gene. The germline CDR1 and CDR2 sequences are GTSNPN and SVGIG (reference sequence). Here immunoSEQ multiplex PCR was the method, and the copy in TCRdb shows in-frame clones only, minus some. Of 400,000 to 500,000 clones listed, approximately 87% are singletons. V is TRBV30 and J is TRBJ1-3, with TRBD1 matching over 8 bases. Sequenced sample: PBMCs or T cells enriched from blood (not recorded which). This receptor was taken from a woman aged 40 to 50 who had recovered from COVID-19. This chain's CDR3 is CACKNQGAFGNTIYF. CDR3 nucleotides: TGTGCCTGTAAAAACCAGGGGGCTTTTGGAAACACCATATATTTT.